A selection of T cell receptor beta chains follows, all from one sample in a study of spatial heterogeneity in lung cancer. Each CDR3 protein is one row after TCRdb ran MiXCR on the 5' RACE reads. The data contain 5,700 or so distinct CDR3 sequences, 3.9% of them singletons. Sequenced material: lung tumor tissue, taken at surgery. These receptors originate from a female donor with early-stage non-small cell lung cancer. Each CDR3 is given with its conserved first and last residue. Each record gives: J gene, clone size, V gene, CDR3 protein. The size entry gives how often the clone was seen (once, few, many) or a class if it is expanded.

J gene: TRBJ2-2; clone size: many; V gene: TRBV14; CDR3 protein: CASSRRLAGIGELFF
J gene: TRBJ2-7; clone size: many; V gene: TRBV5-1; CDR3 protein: CASSLALQGSFYEQYF
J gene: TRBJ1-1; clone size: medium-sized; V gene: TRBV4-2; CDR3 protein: CASSQDRDREAFF
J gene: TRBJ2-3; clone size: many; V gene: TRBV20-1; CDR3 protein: CSAGTAHTDTQYF
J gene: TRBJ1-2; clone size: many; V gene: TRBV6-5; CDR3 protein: CASRVTRQNSYGYTF
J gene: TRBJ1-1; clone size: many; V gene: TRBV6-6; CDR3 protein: CASSHLTNTEAFF
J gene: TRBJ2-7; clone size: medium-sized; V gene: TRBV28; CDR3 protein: CASSFGTEFSYEQYF
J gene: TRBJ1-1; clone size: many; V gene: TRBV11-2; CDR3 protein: CASSPRTGTEAFF
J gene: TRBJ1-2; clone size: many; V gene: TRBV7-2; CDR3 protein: CASSLYGQNYGYTF
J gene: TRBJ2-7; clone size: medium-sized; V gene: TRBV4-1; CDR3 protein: CASSQGPGYFYEQYF
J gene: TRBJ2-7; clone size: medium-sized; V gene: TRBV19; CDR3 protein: CASPRTSSYEQYF
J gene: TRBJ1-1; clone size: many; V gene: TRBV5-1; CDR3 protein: CASSLDTNTEAFF
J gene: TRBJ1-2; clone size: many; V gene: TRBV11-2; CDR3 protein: CASSLTGRYGYTF